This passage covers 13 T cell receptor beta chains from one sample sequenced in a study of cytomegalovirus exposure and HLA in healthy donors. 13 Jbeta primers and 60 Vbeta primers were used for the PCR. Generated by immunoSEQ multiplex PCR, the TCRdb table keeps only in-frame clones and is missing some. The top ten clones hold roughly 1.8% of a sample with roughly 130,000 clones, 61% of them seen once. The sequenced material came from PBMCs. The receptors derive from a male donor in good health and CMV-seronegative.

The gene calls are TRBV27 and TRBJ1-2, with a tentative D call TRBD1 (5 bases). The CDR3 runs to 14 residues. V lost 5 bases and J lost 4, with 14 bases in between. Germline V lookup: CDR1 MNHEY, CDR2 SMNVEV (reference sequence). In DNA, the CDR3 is TGTGCCAGCAGTCCCCGGGGCGGGGGCTATGGCTACACCTTC. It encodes CASSPRGGGYGYTF.

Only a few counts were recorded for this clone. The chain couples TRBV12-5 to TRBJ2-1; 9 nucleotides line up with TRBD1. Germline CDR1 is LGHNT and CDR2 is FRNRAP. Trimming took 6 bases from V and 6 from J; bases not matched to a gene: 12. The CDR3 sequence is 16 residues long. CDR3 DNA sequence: TGTGCTAGTGGGCCCTCCCGGGACAGGGAACCCAATGAGCAGTTCTTC. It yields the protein CASGPSRDREPNEQFF.

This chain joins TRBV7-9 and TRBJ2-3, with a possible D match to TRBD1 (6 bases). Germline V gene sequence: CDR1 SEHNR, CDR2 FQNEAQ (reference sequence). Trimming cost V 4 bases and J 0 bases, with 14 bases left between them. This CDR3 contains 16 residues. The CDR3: CASSSRDTPSTDTQYF. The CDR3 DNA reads TGTGCCAGCAGCTCCCGGGACACCCCTAGCACAGATACGCAGTATTTT.

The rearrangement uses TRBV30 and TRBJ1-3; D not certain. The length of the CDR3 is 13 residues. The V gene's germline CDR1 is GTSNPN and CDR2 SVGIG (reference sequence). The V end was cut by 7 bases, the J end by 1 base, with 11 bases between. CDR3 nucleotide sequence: TGTGCCTTCTCCGCCGGGTCTGGAAACACCATATATTTT. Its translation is CAFSAGSGNTIYF. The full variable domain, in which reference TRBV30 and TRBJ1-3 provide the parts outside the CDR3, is SQTIHQWPATLVQPVGSPLSLECTVEGTSNPNLYWYRQAAGRGLQLLFYSVGIGQISSEVPQNLSASRPQDRQFILSSKKLLLSDSGFYLCAFSAGSGNTIYFGEGSWLTVV.

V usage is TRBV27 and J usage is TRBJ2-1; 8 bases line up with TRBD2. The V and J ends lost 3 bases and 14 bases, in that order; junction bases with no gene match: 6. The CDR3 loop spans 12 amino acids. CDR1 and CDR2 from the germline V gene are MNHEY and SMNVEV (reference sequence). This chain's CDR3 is CASSFAGTRKFF. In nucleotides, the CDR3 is TGTGCCAGCAGTTTTGCCGGGACTAGAAAGTTCTTC.

The CDR3 here is CASSYSRNRVNTEAFF. As DNA, the CDR3 is TGTGCCAGCAGTTACTCCCGGAACAGGGTGAACACTGAAGCTTTCTTT. The chain couples TRBV27 to TRBJ1-1, with TRBD1 as a possible D gene (6 bases). CDR1 MNHEY and CDR2 SMNVEV come from the germline V gene (reference sequence). V lost 4 bases and J 0 bases, leaving 15 bases between the germline ends. CDR3 length: 16 residues.

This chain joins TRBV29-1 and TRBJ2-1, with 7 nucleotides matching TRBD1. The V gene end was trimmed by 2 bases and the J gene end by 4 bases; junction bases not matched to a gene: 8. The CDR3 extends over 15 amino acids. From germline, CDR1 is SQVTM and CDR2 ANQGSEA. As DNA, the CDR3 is TGCAGCGTTGAAAAGGGGCCAGGGGGATACAATGAGCAGTTCTTC. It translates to CSVEKGPGGYNEQFF.

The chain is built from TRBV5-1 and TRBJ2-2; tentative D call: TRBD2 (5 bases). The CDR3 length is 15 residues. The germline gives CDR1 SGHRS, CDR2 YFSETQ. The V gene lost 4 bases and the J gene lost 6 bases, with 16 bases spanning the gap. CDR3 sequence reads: CASSPQELGAGELFF. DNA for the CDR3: TGCGCCAGCAGCCCTCAAGAGCTGGGAGCCGGGGAGCTGTTTTTT.

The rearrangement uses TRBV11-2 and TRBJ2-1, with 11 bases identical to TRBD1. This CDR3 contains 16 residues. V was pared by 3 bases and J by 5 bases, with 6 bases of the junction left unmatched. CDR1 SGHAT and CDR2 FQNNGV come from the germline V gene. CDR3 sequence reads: CASSFRGGQGDNEQFF. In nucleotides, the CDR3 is TGTGCCAGCAGCTTTAGAGGGGGACAGGGGGACAATGAGCAGTTCTTC.

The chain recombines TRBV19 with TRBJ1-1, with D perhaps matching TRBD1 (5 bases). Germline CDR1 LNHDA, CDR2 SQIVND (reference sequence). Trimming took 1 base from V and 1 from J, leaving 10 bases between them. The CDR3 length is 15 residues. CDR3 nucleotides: TGTGCCAGTAGTATAGGCAGGGTAGGGAACACTGAAGCTTTCTTT. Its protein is CASSIGRVGNTEAFF. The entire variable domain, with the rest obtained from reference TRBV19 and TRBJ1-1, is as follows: DGGITQSPKYLFRKEGQNVTLSCEQNLNHDAMYWYRQDPGQGLRLIYYSQIVNDFQKGDIAEGYSVSREKKESFPLTVTSAQKNPTAFYLCASSIGRVGNTEAFFGQGTRLTVV.

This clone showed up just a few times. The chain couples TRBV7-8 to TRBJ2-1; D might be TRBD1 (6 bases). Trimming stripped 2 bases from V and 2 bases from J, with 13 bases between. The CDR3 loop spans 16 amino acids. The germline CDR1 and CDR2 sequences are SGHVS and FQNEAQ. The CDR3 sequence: CASSLHGQRTYNEQFF. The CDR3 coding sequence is TGTGCCAGCAGCTTACACGGACAGCGTACCTACAATGAGCAGTTCTTC.

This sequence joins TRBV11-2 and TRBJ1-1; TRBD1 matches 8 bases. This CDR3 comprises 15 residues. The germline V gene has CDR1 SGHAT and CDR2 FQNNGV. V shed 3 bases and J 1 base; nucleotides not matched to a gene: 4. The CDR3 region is CASSFDRGENTEAFF. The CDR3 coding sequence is TGTGCCAGCAGCTTCGACAGGGGCGAGAACACTGAAGCTTTCTTT.

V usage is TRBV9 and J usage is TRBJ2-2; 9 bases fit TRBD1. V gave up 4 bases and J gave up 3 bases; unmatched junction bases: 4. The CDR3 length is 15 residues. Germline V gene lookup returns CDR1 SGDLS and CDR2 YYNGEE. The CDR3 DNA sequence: TGTGCCAGCAGCCCCAGGACAGGGGACACCGGGGAGCTGTTTTTT. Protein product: CASSPRTGDTGELFF.